Below, one T cell receptor (beta chain) is given with its context. No antigen is known for it. The data were taken from a study of shared clonotypes between healthy human individuals. As processed by the authors: Sequence data from immunoSEQ were junction-only and lacked quality scores; consequently, filtering differed. Measured with immunoSEQ multiplex PCR; TCRdb has only the in-frame clones, and not every one. V, J and clone size were drawn from that table, and D and trimming were deduced from the DNA. The data contain about a million clones, 70% to 85% of them singletons. Study-wide results and limits: Larger richness was generally estimated for naive than memory subsets. It was anticipated that sequencing depth would influence how many clonotypes donors shared.

The V end lost 7 bases, the J end lost 4 bases, and 16 bases lay between the germline ends. CDR3 length: 14 amino acids. Germline V gene data show CDR1 as MDHEN and CDR2 as SYDVKM. This chain joins TRBV28 and TRBJ1-2; weak D call: TRBD1 (5 bases). The specimen was memory CD4+ T cells from PBMCs. Subset meaning: CD45RA-negative fraction. This receptor was taken from a man between 18 and 29 years old in good health. Some clones in this sample may be carry-over from other donors' samples. CDR3 nucleotide sequence: TGTGCCAGCACCAACGGTGCAGGGTTCTATGGCTACACCTTC. Its protein product is CASTNGAGFYGYTF.